Below are 20 T cell receptor beta chains sequenced from a single sample in a study of blood T cell repertoires in COVID-19. The protocol was immunoSEQ multiplex PCR, while the TCRdb copy is restricted to in-frame clones and leaves out a portion. The sample shows more than 140,000 clones, 86% of them seen only once. Sequencing was performed on peripheral blood. The receptors were sampled from a woman aged 60-75 years with acute or convalescent COVID-19.

This clone was observed a handful of times. This chain joins TRBV7-9 and TRBJ2-7; tentative D call: TRBD1 (6 bases). The CDR3 length is 15 residues. In germline, CDR1 is SEHNR, CDR2 FQNEAQ (reference sequence). Trimming removed 4 bases from V and 3 bases from J, with 16 bases in between. CDR3 sequence (DNA): TGTGCCAGCAGCTCCCGGCGCCTACAGGGCTACGAGCAGTACTTC. Translated, it gives CASSSRRLQGYEQYF.

In DNA form, the CDR3 reads TGTGCCAGCAGCTTGTGGCAGGGTGATTCACCCCTCCACTTT. Translation: CASSLWQGDSPLHF. The chain links TRBV5-5 to TRBJ1-6; D possibly corresponds to TRBD1 (5 bases). The CDR3 loop spans 14 amino acids. V was trimmed by 1 base and J by 8 bases, leaving 10 bases between them. Per the germline V gene, CDR1 is SGHKS and CDR2 is YYEKEE (reference sequence). The entire variable domain, with the rest obtained from reference TRBV5-5 and TRBJ1-6, is as follows: DAGVTQSPTHLIKTRGQQVTLRCSPISGHKSVSWYQQVLGQGPQFIFQYYEKEERGRGNFPDRFSARQFPNYSSELNVNALLLGDSALYLCASSLWQGDSPLHFGNGTRLTVT.

The chain uses TRBV3-1 (or the pseudogene TRBV3-2) and TRBJ1-4; D not resolved. CDR1 and CDR2 (germline): LGHDT, YNNKEL (reference sequence). The CDR3 loop spans 14 amino acids. Between the trimmed V and J ends, which lost 3 bases and 10 bases, there was a span of 15 bases. CDR3 sequence: CASSHGSLRGKLFF. CDR3 DNA sequence: TGTGCCAGCAGCCACGGGTCACTTCGGGGAAAACTGTTTTTT.

The J gene is TRBJ2-2, the V gene TRBV5-4; 12 positions agree with TRBD2. Germline values: CDR1 SGHNT, CDR2 YYREEE (reference sequence). The trim removed 3 bases at V and 5 bases at J, leaving 5 bases unmatched. The CDR3 loop spans 16 amino acids. CDR3 protein: CASSWRLAGDTGELFF. CDR3 DNA sequence: TGTGCCAGCAGCTGGAGACTAGCGGGAGATACCGGGGAGCTGTTTTTT. Variable domain in full (rest from reference TRBV5-4 and TRBJ2-2): ETGVTQSPTHLIKTRGQQVTLRCSSQSGHNTVSWYQQALGQGPQFIFQYYREEENGRGNFPPRFSGLQFPNYSSELNVNALELDDSALYLCASSWRLAGDTGELFFGEGSRLTVL.

The J gene is TRBJ1-1, the V gene TRBV28; 7 positions agree with TRBD1. The V segment lost 4 bases and the J segment 1 base; nucleotides outside the gene matches: 3. The length of the CDR3 is 14 residues. Germline V gene data show CDR1 as MDHEN and CDR2 as SYDVKM. The CDR3 protein is CASSSHRGNTEAFF. The CDR3 nucleotides read TGTGCCAGCAGTTCACACAGGGGGAACACTGAAGCTTTCTTT.

V usage is TRBV3-1 (or the pseudogene TRBV3-2) and J usage is TRBJ2-2; 11 bases line up with TRBD2. After removal of 1 base from V and 1 base from J, the junction contained 5 bases not matched to a gene. CDR1 and CDR2 (germline): LGHDT, YNNKEL (reference sequence). CDR3 length: 18 amino acids. CDR3 loop: CASSQASSGGLNTGELFF. The CDR3 coding sequence is TGTGCCAGCAGCCAAGCTTCTAGCGGGGGGCTGAACACCGGGGAGCTGTTTTTT.

The V gene is TRBV29-1, the J gene TRBJ1-2; D gene unclear. The germline V gene encodes CDR1 SQVTM and CDR2 ANQGSEA. V gave up 1 base and J gave up 0 bases, with 6 bases separating them. There are 13 residues in the CDR3. The CDR3 is CSVEAQTNYGYTF. For the CDR3, the DNA is TGCAGCGTTGAAGCCCAGACTAACTATGGCTACACCTTC.

The chain is built from TRBV6-5 and TRBJ1-3, with D maybe TRBD1 (6 bases). V dropped 0 bases and J dropped 8 bases, with 17 bases sitting between them. CDR1 and CDR2 (germline): MNHEY, SVGAGI. The CDR3 totals 16 residues. CDR3 amino acids: CASSYSVLTGDDTIYF. The CDR3 nucleotides read TGTGCCAGCAGTTACTCAGTTTTGACAGGAGATGACACCATATATTTT.

This rearrangement joins TRBV12-3 or TRBV12-4 to TRBJ2-4, with a tentative D call TRBD1 (5 bases). The length of the CDR3 is 12 residues. V was pared by 4 bases and J by 6 bases, with 7 bases between. CDR3 sequence (DNA): TGTGCCAGCAGTTCGACAGTAAACATTCAGTACTTC. Amino acid sequence: CASSSTVNIQYF.

This clone was seen a single time. V gene TRBV15 combines with J gene TRBJ2-5, with D uncertain. Deletions cut 0 bases from V and 9 bases from J, with 14 bases between. Germline CDR1 is LNHNV and CDR2 is YYDKDF (reference sequence). This CDR3 is built from 14 residues. The CDR3 region is CATSRDQGPRAQYF. The CDR3 DNA reads TGTGCCACCAGCAGAGATCAAGGCCCCCGGGCCCAGTACTTC.

The chain recombines TRBV4-3 with TRBJ2-2; TRBD2 might be the D (6 bases). V was pared by 4 bases and J by 0 bases, with 9 bases between. The CDR3 has 15 residues. Germline V gene sequence: CDR1 LGHNA, CDR2 YSLEER. In nucleotides, the CDR3 is TGCGCCAGCAGCCTGGGGGGTTCGAACACCGGGGAGCTGTTTTTT. The encoded protein is CASSLGGSNTGELFF.

CDR3 in amino acids: CSASQHAETQYF. For the CDR3, the DNA is TGCAGTGCTAGTCAACATGCAGAGACCCAGTACTTC. V is TRBV20-1 and J is TRBJ2-5; D not resolved. The V gene's germline CDR1 is DFQATT and CDR2 SNEGSKA (reference sequence). This CDR3 is 12 amino acids long. With 3 bases removed from V and 4 bases from J, the gap between germline ends came to 9 bases.

The chain couples TRBV28 to TRBJ2-7; the match to TRBD2 covers 16 bases. The CDR3 is made up of 17 amino acids. The trim removed 5 bases at V and 1 base at J, leaving 5 bases unmatched. The germline gives CDR1 MDHEN, CDR2 SYDVKM. CDR3 amino acids: CASSPGTSGGVSYEQYF. In DNA, the CDR3 is TGTGCCAGCAGTCCCGGGACTAGCGGGGGGGTTTCCTACGAGCAGTACTTC.

The chain has TRBV5-6 and TRBJ1-3; perhaps TRBD1 as D (5 bases). With 2 bases removed from V and 2 bases from J, the gap between germline ends came to 14 bases. Germline V CDR1 and CDR2: SGHDT, YYEEEE. The length of the CDR3 is 16 residues. CDR3 bases: TGTGCCAGCAGCTTTGCTGGGGGGGTCCCTGGAAACACCATATATTTT. As protein: CASSFAGGVPGNTIYF.

For the CDR3, the DNA is TGTGCCAGCAGCTTCAGGTCCCCTGAAGCTTTCTTT. This encodes CASSFRSPEAFF. The chain has TRBV7-9 and TRBJ1-1; D uncertain. CDR1 SEHNR and CDR2 FQNEAQ come from the germline V gene (reference sequence). The CDR3 is made up of 12 amino acids. The V end was cut by 3 bases, the J end by 6 bases, with 8 bases between.

V and J are TRBV6-5 and TRBJ1-5; 10 bases line up with TRBD1. The CDR3 runs to 14 residues. The trim removed 6 bases at V and 4 bases at J, leaving 3 bases unmatched. CDR1 and CDR2 from the germline V gene are MNHEY and SVGAGI. CDR3 DNA: TGTGCCAGCAGGGACAGGGGGGGGAATCAGCCCCAGCATTTT. Residues: CASRDRGGNQPQHF.

The chain has TRBV5-1 and TRBJ2-5; possibly TRBD1 for D (5 bases). Looked up from germline, CDR1 is SGHRS and CDR2 is YFSETQ. This CDR3 has 14 residues. Trimming took off 4 bases at V and 3 bases at J, with 13 bases between the two ends. CDR3 region: CASSPQEKEETQYF. The CDR3 DNA is TGCGCCAGCAGCCCACAGGAAAAAGAAGAGACCCAGTACTTC. Together with reference TRBV5-1 and TRBJ2-5, the CDR3 gives the full variable domain: KAGVTQTPRYLIKTRGQQVTLSCSPISGHRSVSWYQQTPGQGLQFLFEYFSETQRNKGNFPGRFSGRQFSNSRSEMNVSTLELGDSALYLCASSPQEKEETQYFGPGTRLLVL.

This chain uses TRBV18 with TRBJ1-2; D gene uncertain. The CDR3 is 13 residues long. V was clipped by 0 bases and J by 14 bases, with 16 bases between them. Germline CDR1 and CDR2: KGHSH and LQKENI. The CDR3: CASSPPIEEAQTF. The CDR3 region has the DNA TGTGCCAGCTCACCACCGATCGAGGAAGCCCAGACCTTC.

The chain uses TRBV4-1 and TRBJ1-1; 12 bases are shared with TRBD1. V shed 0 bases, J shed 10 bases, and the junction held 9 bases outside the gene matches. Germline V CDR1 and CDR2: MGHRA, YSYEKL. The CDR3 sequence is 16 residues long. CDR3 region: CASSQDWGGQGAGAFF. The DNA of the CDR3 is TGCGCCAGCAGCCAAGATTGGGGGGGACAGGGGGCCGGAGCTTTCTTT.

The rearrangement joins TRBV28 to TRBJ2-1; 11 nucleotides align to TRBD2. Germline trimming cut 4 bases from V and 4 bases from J; bases unmatched to any gene: 15. This CDR3 has 19 residues. Germline CDR1 reads MDHEN; CDR2 reads SYDVKM. The CDR3 nucleotides read TGTGCCAGCAGTTATCAGGTGATGACTAGCGGGGTAAGGTACAATGAGCAGTTCTTC. Translation gives CASSYQVMTSGVRYNEQFF.